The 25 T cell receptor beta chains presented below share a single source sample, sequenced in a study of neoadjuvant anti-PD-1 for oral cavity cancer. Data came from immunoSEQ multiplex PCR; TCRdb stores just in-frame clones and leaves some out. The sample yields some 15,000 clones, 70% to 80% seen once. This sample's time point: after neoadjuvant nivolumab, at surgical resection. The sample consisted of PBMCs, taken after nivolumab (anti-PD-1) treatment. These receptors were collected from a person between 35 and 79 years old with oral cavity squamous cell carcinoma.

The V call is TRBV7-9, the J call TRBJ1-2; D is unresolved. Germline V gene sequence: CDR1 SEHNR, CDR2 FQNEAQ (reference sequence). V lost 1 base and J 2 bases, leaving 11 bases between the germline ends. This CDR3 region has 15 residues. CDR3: CASSLGGGSNYGYTF. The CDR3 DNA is TGTGCCAGCAGCTTAGGGGGAGGTTCAAACTATGGCTACACCTTC.

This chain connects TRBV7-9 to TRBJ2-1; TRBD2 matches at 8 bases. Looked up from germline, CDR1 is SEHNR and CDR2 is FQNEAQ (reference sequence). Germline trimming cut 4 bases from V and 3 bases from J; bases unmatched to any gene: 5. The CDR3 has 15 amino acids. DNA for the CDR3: TGTGCCAGCAGCTGGGCTAGCGGGCACTACAATGAGCAGTTCTTC. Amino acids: CASSWASGHYNEQFF.

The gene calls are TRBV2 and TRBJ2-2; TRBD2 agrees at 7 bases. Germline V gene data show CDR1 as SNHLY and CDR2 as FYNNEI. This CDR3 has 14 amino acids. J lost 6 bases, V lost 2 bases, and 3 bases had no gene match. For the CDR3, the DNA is TGTGCCAGCAGTGAATGGGAGGGGCCCGGGGAGCTGTTTTTT. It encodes CASSEWEGPGELFF.

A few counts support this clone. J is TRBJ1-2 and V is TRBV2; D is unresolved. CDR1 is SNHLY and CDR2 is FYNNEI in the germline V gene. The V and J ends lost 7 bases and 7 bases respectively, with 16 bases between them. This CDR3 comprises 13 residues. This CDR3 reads CASMRWGLGGYTF. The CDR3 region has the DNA TGTGCCAGCATGAGGTGGGGTTTGGGTGGCTACACCTTC.

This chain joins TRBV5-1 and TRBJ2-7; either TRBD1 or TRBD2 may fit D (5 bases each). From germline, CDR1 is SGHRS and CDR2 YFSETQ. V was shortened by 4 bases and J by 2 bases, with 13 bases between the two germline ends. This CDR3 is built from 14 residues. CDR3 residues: CASSPRTGPYEQYF. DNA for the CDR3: TGCGCCAGCAGCCCCCGGACGGGACCCTACGAGCAGTACTTC.

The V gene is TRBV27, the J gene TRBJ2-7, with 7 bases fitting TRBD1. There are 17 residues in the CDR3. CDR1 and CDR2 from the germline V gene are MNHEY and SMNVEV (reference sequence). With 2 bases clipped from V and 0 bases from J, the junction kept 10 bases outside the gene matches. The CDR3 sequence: CASSLIYHRDSSYEQYF. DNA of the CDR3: TGTGCCAGCAGTTTAATATATCATAGGGACAGCTCCTACGAGCAGTACTTC.

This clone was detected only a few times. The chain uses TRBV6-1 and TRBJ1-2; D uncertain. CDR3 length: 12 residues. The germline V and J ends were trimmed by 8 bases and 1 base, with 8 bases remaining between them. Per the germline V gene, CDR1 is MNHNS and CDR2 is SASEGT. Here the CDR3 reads CASLQFNYGYTF. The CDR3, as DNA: TGTGCCAGCTTACAGTTTAACTATGGCTACACCTTC.

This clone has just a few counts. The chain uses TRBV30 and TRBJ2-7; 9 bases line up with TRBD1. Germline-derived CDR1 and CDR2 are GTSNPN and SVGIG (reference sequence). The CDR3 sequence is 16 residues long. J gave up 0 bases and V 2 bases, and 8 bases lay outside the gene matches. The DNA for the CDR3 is TGTGCCTGGAGTCTTCCGGGACAGGGACTCTCCTACGAGCAGTACTTC. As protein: CAWSLPGQGLSYEQYF.

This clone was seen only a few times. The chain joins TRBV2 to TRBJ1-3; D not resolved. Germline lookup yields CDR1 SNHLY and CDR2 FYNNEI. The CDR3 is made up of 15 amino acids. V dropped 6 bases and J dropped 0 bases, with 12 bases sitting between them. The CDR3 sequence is CASRFRLFSGNTIYF. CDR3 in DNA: TGTGCCAGCAGGTTTAGATTGTTCTCTGGAAACACCATATATTTT.

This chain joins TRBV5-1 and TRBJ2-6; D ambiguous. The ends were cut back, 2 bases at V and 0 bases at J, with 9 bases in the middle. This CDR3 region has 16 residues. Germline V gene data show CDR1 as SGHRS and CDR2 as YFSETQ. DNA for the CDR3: TGCGCCAGCAGCTTCGACGGATACTCTGGGGCCAACGTCCTGACTTTC. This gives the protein CASSFDGYSGANVLTF.

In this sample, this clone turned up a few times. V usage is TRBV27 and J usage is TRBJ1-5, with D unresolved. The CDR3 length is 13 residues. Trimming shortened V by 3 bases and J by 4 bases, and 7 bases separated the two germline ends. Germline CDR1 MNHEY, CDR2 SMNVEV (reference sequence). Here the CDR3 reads CASSFGVNQPQHF. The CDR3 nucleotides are TGTGCCAGCAGTTTCGGGGTGAATCAGCCCCAGCATTTT.

The CDR3 DNA reads TGTGCCAGCAGCCCAATCGGGGGACAGGGGCCTCTCGAGCAGTACTTC. Its translation: CASSPIGGQGPLEQYF. This chain connects TRBV11-2 to TRBJ2-7; 10 bases are a match to TRBD1. The trim removed 5 bases at V and 6 bases at J, leaving 13 bases unmatched. Germline CDR1 and CDR2: SGHAT and FQNNGV. The CDR3 loop spans 16 amino acids.

The CDR3 region has the DNA TGTGCCAGCAGTGGAGGACAGCGGATGGGCTACACCTTC. As protein: CASSGGQRMGYTF. This sequence joins TRBV6-1 and TRBJ1-2; possibly TRBD1 for D (6 bases). V shed 4 bases and J shed 8 bases, with 14 bases lying between them. This CDR3 is built from 13 residues. CDR1 is MNHNS, CDR2 SASEGT, per germline.

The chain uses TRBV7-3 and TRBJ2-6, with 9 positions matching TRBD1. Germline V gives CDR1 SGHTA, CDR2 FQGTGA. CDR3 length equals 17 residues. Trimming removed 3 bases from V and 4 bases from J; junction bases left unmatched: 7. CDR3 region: CASSLTGTGPGANVLTF. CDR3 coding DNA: TGTGCCAGCAGCTTGACCGGGACAGGGCCCGGGGCCAACGTCCTGACTTTC.

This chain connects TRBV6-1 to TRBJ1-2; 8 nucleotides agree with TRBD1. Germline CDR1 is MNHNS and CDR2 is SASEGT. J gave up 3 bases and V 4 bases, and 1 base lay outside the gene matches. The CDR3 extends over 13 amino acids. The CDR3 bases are TGTGCCAGCAGTGCGACAGGGGACTATGGCTACACCTTC. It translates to CASSATGDYGYTF.

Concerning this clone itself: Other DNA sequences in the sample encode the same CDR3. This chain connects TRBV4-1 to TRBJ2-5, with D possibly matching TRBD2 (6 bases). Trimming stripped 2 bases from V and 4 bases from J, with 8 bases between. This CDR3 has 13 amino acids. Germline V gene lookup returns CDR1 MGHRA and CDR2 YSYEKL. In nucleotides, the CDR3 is TGCGCCAGCAGCCAATTTAGCGGAGAGACCCAGTACTTC. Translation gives CASSQFSGETQYF.

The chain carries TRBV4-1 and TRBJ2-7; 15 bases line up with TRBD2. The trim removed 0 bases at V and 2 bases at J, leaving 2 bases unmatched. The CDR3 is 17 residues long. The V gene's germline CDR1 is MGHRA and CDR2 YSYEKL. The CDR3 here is CASSQDGLAGGAYEQYF. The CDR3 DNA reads TGCGCCAGCAGCCAAGATGGACTAGCGGGGGGGGCCTACGAGCAGTACTTC.

DNA for the CDR3: TGTGCTTCCTGGGGGACTAGCGGGGGGTCTCCCTACGAGCAGTACTTC. Protein: CASWGTSGGSPYEQYF. The V and J genes are TRBV7-2 and TRBJ2-7; 15 bases are shared with TRBD2. The germline CDR1 and CDR2 sequences are SGHTA and FQGNSA. The CDR3 loop spans 16 amino acids.

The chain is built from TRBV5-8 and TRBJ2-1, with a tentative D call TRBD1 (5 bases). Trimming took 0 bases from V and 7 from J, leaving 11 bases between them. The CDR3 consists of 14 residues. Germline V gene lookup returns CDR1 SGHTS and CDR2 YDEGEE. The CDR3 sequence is CASSLAGPGNEQFF. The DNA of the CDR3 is TGTGCCAGCAGCTTGGCAGGGCCAGGGAATGAGCAGTTCTTC.

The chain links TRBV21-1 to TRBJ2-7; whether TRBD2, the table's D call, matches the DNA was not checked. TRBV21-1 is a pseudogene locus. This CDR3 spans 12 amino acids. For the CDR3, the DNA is TGTGCCAGCAGAGACCGAGGGTGGTGGCAGTACTTC. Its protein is CASRDRGWWQYF.

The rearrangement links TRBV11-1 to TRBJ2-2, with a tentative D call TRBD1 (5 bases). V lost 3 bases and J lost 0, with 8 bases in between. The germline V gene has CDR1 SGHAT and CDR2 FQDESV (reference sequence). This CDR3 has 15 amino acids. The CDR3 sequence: CASSLGRANTGELFF. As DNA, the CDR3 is TGTGCCAGCAGCTTGGGCAGGGCGAACACCGGGGAGCTGTTTTTT.

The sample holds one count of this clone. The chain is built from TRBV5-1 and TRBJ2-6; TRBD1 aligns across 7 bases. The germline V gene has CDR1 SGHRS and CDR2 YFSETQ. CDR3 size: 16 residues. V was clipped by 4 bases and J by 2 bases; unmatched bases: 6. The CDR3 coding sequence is TGCGCCAGCAGCAAGAGCACAGGGGCTGGGGCCAACGTCCTGACTTTC. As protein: CASSKSTGAGANVLTF.

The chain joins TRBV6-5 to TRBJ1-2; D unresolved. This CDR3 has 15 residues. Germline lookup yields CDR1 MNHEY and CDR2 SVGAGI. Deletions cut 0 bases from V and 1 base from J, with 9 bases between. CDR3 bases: TGTGCCAGCAGTTACTCGAGCGTCGGTAACTATGGCTACACCTTC. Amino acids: CASSYSSVGNYGYTF.

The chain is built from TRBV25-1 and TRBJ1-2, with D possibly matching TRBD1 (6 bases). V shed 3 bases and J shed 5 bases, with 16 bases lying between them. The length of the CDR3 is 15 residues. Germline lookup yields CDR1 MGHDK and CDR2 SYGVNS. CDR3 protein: CASSESRGDLYGYTF. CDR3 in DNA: TGTGCCAGCAGTGAGTCGAGGGGGGACCTATATGGCTACACCTTC.

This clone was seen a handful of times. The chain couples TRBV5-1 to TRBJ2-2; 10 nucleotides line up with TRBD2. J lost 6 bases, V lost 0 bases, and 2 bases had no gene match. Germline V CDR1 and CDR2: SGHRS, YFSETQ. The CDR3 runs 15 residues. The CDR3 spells CASSLVGLAAGELFF. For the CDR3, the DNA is TGCGCCAGCAGCTTGGTTGGACTAGCGGCCGGGGAGCTGTTTTTT.